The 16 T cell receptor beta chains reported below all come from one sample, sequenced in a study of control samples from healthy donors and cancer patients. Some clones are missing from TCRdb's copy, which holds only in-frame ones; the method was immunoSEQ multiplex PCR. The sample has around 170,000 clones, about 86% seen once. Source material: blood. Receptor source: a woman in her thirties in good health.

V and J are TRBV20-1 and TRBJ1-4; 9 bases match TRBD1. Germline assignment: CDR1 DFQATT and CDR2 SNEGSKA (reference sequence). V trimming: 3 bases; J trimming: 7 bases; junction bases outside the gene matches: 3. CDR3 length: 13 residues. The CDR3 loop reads CSASDRGSEKLFF. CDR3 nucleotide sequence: TGCAGTGCTAGTGACAGGGGGAGTGAAAAACTGTTTTTT.

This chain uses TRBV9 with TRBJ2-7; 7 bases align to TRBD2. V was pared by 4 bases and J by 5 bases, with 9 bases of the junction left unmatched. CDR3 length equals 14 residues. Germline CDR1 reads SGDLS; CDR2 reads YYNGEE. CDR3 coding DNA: TGTGCCAGCAGCCCCTCGGGGGGTTACAACGAGCAGTACGTC. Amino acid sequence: CASSPSGGYNEQYV.

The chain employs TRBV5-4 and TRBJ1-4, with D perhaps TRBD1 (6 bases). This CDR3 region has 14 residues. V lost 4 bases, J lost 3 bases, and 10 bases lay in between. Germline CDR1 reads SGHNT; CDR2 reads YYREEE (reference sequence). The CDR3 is CASSPGQPNEKLFF. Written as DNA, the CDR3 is TGTGCCAGCAGCCCCGGACAGCCTAATGAAAAACTGTTTTTT.

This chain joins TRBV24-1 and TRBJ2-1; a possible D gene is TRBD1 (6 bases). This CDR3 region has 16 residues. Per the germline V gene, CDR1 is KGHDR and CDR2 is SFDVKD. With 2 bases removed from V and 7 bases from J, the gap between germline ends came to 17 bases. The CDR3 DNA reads TGTGCCACCAGTGATTATGGCCAGGGGTATACGAATGAGCAGTTCTTC. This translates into CATSDYGQGYTNEQFF.

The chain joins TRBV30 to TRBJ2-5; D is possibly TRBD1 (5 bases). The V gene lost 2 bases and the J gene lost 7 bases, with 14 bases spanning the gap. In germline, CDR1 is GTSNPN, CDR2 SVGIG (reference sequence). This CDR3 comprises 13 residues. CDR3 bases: TGTGCCTGGAGTCCAGACAGTGTAAGGACCCAGTACTTC. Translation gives CAWSPDSVRTQYF.

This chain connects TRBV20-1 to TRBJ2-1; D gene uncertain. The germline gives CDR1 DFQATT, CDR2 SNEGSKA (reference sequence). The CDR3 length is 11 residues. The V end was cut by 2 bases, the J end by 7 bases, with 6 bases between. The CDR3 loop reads CSARPENEQFF. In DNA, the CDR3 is TGCAGTGCTAGACCTGAGAATGAGCAGTTCTTC.

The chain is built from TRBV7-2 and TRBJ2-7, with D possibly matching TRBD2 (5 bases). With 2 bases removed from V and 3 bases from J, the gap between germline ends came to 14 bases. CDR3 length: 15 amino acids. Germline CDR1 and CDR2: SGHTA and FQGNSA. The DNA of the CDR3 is TGTGCCAGCAGCTTATCGGTTAGCGATAACTACGAGCAGTACTTC. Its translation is CASSLSVSDNYEQYF.

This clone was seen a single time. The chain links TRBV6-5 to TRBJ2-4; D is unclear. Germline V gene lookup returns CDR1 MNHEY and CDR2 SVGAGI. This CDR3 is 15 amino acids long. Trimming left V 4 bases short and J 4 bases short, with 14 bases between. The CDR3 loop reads CASSSRHLSKNIQYF. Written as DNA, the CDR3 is TGTGCCAGCAGTTCGAGACACCTTTCTAAAAACATTCAGTACTTC.

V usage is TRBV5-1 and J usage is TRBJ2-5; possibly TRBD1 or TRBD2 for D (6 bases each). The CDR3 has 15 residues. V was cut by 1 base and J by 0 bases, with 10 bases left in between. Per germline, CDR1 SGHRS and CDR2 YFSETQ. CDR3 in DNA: TGCGCCAGCAGCTTGAGGGGGGCGTACCAAGAGACCCAGTACTTC. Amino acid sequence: CASSLRGAYQETQYF.

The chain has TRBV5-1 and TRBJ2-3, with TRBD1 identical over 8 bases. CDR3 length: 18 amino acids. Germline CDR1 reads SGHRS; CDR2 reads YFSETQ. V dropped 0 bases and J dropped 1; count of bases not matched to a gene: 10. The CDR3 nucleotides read TGCGCCAGCAGCTTGGCGCAGGGGGCGAATCCACGCACAGATACGCAGTATTTT. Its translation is CASSLAQGANPRTDTQYF.

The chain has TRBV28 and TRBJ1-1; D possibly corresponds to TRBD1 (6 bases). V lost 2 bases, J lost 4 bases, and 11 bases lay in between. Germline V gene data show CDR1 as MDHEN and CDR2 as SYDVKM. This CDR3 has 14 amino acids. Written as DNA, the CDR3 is TGTGCCAGCAGTTTAGGGGGGGGCCGCACTGAAGCTTTCTTT. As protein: CASSLGGGRTEAFF.

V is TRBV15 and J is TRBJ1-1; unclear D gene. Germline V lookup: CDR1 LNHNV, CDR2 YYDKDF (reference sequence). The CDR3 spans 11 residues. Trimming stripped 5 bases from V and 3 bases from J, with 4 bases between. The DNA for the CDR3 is TGTGCCACCAGCGGGGACACTGAAGCTTTCTTT. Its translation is CATSGDTEAFF.

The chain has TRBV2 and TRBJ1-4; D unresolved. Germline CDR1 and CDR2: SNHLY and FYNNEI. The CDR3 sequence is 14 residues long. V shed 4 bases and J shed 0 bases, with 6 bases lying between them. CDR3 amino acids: CASSGEPTNEKLFF. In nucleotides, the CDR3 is TGTGCCAGCAGTGGGGAGCCAACTAATGAAAAACTGTTTTTT.

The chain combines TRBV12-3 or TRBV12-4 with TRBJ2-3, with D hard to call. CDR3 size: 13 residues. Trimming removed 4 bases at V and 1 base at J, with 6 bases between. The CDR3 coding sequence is TGTGCCAGCAGTTCCGCAGGCACAGATACGCAGTATTTT. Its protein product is CASSSAGTDTQYF.

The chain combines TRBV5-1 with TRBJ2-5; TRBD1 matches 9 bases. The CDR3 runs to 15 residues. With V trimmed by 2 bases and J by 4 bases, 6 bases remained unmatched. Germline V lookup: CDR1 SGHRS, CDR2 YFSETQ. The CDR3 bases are TGCGCCAGCAGCTTAACCGGGACAGGGTCAGAGACCCAGTACTTC. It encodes CASSLTGTGSETQYF.

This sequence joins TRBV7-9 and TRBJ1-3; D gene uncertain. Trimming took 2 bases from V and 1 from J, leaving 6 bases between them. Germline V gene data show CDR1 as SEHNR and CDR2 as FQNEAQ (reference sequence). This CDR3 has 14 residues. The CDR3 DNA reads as TGTGCCAGCAGCTTAATAGGTTCTGGAAACACCATATATTTT. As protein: CASSLIGSGNTIYF. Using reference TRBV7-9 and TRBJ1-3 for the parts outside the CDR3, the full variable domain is DTGVSQNPRHKITKRGQNVTFRCDPISEHNRLYWYRQTLGQGPEFLTYFQNEAQLEKSRLLSDRFSAERPKGSFSTLEIQRTEQGDSAMYLCASSLIGSGNTIYFGEGSWLTVV.